This entry is about one TCR beta chain. At the DNA level, this CDR3 is encoded by other sequences in the same sample as well. The record originates from a study of CD8+ T cells in alopecia areata. RNA, once extracted, was reverse transcribed into cDNA for use as the sequencing template. Profiled with immunoSEQ multiplex PCR; TCRdb holds only in-frame clones, not every one. Among under 350,000 clones listed, over 45% were seen once. Treatment of the sample: oral pan-JAK inhibitor, 5-10 mg twice daily. Individuals with alopecia areata gave both lesional scalp punch biopsies and peripheral blood for collection. The source material was CD4+ T cells sorted from blood, sampled at week 24, from a patient treated with tofacitinib. This clonotype was sampled from a human donor with alopecia areata.

DNA of the CDR3: TGCAGCGTTGGACAGAGGAACACTGAAGCTTTCTTT. Residues: CSVGQRNTEAFF. This chain links TRBV29-1 with TRBJ1-1; D might be TRBD1 (5 bases). The CDR3 is 12 amino acids. Trimming took off 4 bases at V and 1 base at J, with 7 bases between the two ends. Looked up from germline, CDR1 is SQVTM and CDR2 is ANQGSEA. Complete variable domain (other parts from reference TRBV29-1 and TRBJ1-1): SAVISQKPSRDICQRGTSLTIQCQVDSQVTMMFWYRQQPGQSLTLIATANQGSEATYESGFVIDKFPISRPNLTFSTLTVSNMSPEDSSIYLCSVGQRNTEAFFGQGTRLTVV.